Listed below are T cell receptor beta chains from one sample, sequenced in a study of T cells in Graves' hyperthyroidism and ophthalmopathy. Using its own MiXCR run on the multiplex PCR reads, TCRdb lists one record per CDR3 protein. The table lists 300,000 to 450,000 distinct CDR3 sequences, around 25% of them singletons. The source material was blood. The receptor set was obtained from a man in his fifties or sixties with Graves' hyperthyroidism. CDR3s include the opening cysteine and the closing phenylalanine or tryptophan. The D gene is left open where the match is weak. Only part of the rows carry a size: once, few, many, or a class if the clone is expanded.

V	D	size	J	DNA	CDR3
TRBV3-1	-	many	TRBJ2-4	TGTGCCAGCAGCCAAGAAATTGGAACCAAAAACATTCAGTACTTC	CASSQEIGTKNIQYF
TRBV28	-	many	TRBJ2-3	TGTGCCAGCAGGACAGGGAGGGCCTGGACAGATACGCAGTATTTT	CASRTGRAWTDTQYF
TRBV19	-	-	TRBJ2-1	TGTGCCAGTTTGGGGGAGACTTACAATGAGCAGTTCTTC	CASLGETYNEQFF
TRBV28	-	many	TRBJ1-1	TGTGCCAGCAGTTTGAGCCCGGGCGCGAACACTGAAGCTTTCTTT	CASSLSPGANTEAFF
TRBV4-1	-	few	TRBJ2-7	TGCGCCAGCAGCCAAGATGGGAATAGCTACGAGCAGTACTTC	CASSQDGNSYEQYF
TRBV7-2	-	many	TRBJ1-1	TGTGCCAGCAGTTTCTTCAACACTGAAGCTTTCTTT	CASSFFNTEAFF
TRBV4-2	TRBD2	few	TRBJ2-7	TGTGCCAGCAGCCAAAGGACTAGCGGCTCATACGAGCAGTACTTC	CASSQRTSGSYEQYF
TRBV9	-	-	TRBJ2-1	TGTGCCAGCAGCTCCACAGGAGCGTCCCCCTACAATGAGCAGTTCTTC	CASSSTGASPYNEQFF
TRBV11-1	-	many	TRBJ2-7	TGTGCCAGCAGCTCAAGTCGTAGGGTTGGCGAGCAGTACTTC	CASSSSRRVGEQYF
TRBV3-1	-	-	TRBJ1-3	TGTGCCAGCAGCCCCGGTCAAGGGACTAGAAACACCATATATTTT	CASSPGQGTRNTIYF
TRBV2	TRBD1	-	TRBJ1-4	TGTGCCAGCAGTGAGACGGGGCAGGGGGCGAAAAAACTGTTTTTT	CASSETGQGAKKLFF
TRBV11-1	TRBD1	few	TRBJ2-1	TGTGCCAGCAGCTTAGGGGGACAGCCCGAGCAGTTCTTC	CASSLGGQPEQFF
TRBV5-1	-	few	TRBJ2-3	TGCGCCAGCAGCCCGCAATCCAGGGTAGATACGCAGTATTTT	CASSPQSRVDTQYF
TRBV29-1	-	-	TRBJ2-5	TGCAGCGTTGATCACGGGAGCCCAGAGACCCAGTACTTC	CSVDHGSPETQYF
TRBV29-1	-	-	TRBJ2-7	TGCAGCGTTGAAGATCGGCAGGGGCCCTACGAGCAGTACTTC	CSVEDRQGPYEQYF
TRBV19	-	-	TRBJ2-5	TGTGCCAGCCTAGGGCCAGGGAGGCAAGAGACCCAGTACTTC	CASLGPGRQETQYF
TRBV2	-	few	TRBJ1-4	TGTGCCAGCAGTGGACTGGCAACTAATGAAAAACTGTTTTTT	CASSGLATNEKLFF
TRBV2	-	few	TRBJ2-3	TGTGCCGCCTCCCAGAGGCCCCCGGCCCCAGATACGCAGTATTTT	CAASQRPPAPDTQYF
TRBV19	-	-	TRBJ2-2	TGTGCCAGTAGTTCTTTCTACTCGAAAGAAAACACCGGGGAGCTGTTTTTT	CASSSFYSKENTGELFF
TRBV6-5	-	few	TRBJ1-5	TGTGCCAGCAGTTACCCTATTCCTCGACAGACCAATCAGCCCCAGCATTTT	CASSYPIPRQTNQPQHF
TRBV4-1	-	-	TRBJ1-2	TGCGCCAGCAGCCAAGAATGGGGAGATGGCTACACCTTC	CASSQEWGDGYTF
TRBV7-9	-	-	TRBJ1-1	TGTGCCAGCAGCACCGGGACAACGGGGTCGGCTTTCTTT	CASSTGTTGSAFF
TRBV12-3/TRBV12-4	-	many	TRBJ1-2	TGTGCCAGCAGTTTTCCCGGGTATGGCTACACCTTC	CASSFPGYGYTF
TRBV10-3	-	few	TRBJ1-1	TGTGCCATCAGTGAGAGGGGGGGAGACACTGAAGCTTTCTTT	CAISERGGDTEAFF
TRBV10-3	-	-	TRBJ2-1	TGTGCCACCACGACGGGGGCAAGCTCCTACAATGAGCAGTTCTTC	CATTTGASSYNEQFF
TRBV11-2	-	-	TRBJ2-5	TGTGCCAGCAGCTTAGTTGCTAGCGCGTCGCTCGAGGCCCAGTACTTC	CASSLVASASLEAQYF
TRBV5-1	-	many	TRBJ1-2	TGCGCCAGCAGCTTCTACAGGGATGGCTACACCTTC	CASSFYRDGYTF
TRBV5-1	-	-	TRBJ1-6	TGCGCCAGCAGTCAGTGGAGCTCCTATAATTCACCCCTCCACTTT	CASSQWSSYNSPLHF
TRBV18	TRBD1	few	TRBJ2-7	TGTGCCAGCTCACCCCGTAGGACAGGGGCTTCCTACGAGCAGTACTTC	CASSPRRTGASYEQYF
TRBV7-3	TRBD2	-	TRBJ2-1	TGTGCCAGCAGCTTACTCGGGGGGCTAGCGGGACAGGAGCAGTTCTTC	CASSLLGGLAGQEQFF
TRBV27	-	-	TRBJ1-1	TGTGCCAGCAGGCTTAACAGGGTTCTCATGAACACTGAAGCTTTCTTT	CASRLNRVLMNTEAFF
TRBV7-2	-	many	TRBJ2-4	TGTGCCAGCAGCGAGAGTGTAGCCAAAAACATTCAGTACTTC	CASSESVAKNIQYF
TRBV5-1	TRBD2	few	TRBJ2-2	TGCGCCAGCAGCCCGGGGACTAGCCCGGGCGTCGGGGAGCTGTTTTTT	CASSPGTSPGVGELFF
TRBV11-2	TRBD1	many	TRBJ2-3	TGTGCCAGCAGCTTAGAAGGGACAGCACCAGATACGCAGTATTTT	CASSLEGTAPDTQYF
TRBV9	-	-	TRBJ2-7	TGTGCCAGCAGCCTACGAGCGGACTACGAGCAGTACTTC	CASSLRADYEQYF
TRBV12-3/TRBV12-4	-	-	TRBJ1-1	TGTGCCAGCAGTGACCCTTTGGGGGGCCTACTGAACACTGAAGCTTTCTTT	CASSDPLGGLLNTEAFF
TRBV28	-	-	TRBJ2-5	TGTGCCAGCACAAGTAGTGAAGAGACCCAGTACTTC	CASTSSEETQYF
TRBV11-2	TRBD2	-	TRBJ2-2	TGTGCCAGCAGCTTAGATCGTGGACTAGCGGGAGGTCCGAACACCGGGGAGCTGTTTTTT	CASSLDRGLAGGPNTGELFF
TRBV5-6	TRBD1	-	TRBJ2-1	TGTGCCAGCAGCCCCCTAACAGGGGACTCCTACAATGAGCAGTTCTTC	CASSPLTGDSYNEQFF
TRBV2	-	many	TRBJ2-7	TGTGCCAGCAGTGGGGTGGGCGGAAACTACGAGCAGTACTTC	CASSGVGGNYEQYF
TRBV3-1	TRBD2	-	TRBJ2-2	TGTGCCAGCTGTCCGGGAGGGCCGAACCTCGGGGAGCTGTTTTTT	CASCPGGPNLGELFF
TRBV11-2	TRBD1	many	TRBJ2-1	TGTGCCAGCAGCGGAGGCGGACAGGGCCTACACAATGAGCAGTTCTTC	CASSGGGQGLHNEQFF